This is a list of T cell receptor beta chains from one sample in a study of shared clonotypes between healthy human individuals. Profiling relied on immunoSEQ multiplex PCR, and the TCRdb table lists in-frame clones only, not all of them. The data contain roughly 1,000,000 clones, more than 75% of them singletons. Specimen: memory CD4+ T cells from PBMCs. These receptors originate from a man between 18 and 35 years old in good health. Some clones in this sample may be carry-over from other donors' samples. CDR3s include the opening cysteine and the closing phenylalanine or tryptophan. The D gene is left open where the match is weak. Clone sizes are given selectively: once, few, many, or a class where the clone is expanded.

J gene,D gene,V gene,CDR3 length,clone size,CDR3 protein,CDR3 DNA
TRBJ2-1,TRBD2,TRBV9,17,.,CASSTRLAGGAYNEQFF,TGTGCCAGCAGCACACGACTAGCGGGAGGGGCCTACAATGAGCAGTTCTTC
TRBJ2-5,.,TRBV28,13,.,CAHRGQKGETQYF,TGTGCCCACCGCGGACAGAAAGGAGAGACCCAGTACTTC
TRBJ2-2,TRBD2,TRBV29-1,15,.,CSVEVASGYTGELFF,TGCAGCGTTGAAGTTGCTAGCGGGTACACCGGGGAGCTGTTTTTT
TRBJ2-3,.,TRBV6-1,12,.,CASRGDTDTQYF,TGTGCCAGCAGGGGGGATACAGATACGCAGTATTTT
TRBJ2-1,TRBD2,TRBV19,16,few,CASSSRTSGTIDEQFF,TGTGCCAGTAGTTCTAGGACTAGCGGGACGATCGATGAGCAGTTCTTC
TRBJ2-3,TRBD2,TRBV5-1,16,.,CASSLEAGDPTDTQYF,TGCGCCAGCAGCTTGGAGGCGGGGGATCCCACAGATACGCAGTATTTT
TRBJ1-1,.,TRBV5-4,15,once,CASSTAKGGYTEAFF,TGTGCCAGCAGCACAGCCAAGGGAGGTTACACTGAAGCTTTCTTT
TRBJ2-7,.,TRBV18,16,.,CASSPFGGRSSYEQYF,TGTGCCAGCTCACCATTCGGAGGCCGAAGCTCCTACGAGCAGTACTTC
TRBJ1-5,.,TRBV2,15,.,CASSDTGQSNQPQHF,TGTGCCAGCAGTGACACAGGACAATCCAATCAGCCCCAGCATTTT
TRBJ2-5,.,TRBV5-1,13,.,CASSLGPRETQYF,TGCGCCAGCAGCTTGGGCCCGAGGGAGACCCAGTACTTC
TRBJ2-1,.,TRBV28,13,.,CASSPPGYNEQFF,TGTGCCAGCAGTCCCCCGGGCTACAATGAGCAGTTCTTC
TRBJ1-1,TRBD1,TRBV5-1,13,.,CASSIRQGTEAFF,TGCGCCAGCAGCATTCGACAGGGGACTGAAGCTTTCTTT
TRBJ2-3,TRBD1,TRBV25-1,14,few,CASRRGQGGDTQYF,TGTGCCAGCAGGCGGGGACAGGGAGGAGATACGCAGTATTTT
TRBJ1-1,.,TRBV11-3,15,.,CASSLGGPMNTEAFF,TGTGCCAGCAGCTTAGGGGGACCAATGAACACTGAAGCTTTCTTT
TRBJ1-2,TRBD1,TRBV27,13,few,CASSFADRGGYTF,TGTGCCAGCAGTTTCGCCGACAGGGGTGGCTACACCTTC
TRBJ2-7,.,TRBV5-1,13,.,CASSYSGDYEQYF,TGCGCCAGCAGCTATAGCGGCGACTACGAGCAGTACTTC
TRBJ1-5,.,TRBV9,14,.,CASSKGYSNQPQHF,TGTGCCAGCAGCAAAGGTTATAGCAATCAGCCCCAGCATTTT
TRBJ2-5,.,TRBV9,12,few,CASSLRIKTQYF,TGTGCCAGCAGCCTCCGTATCAAGACCCAGTACTTC
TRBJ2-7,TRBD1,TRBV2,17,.,CASTQDRVPAPSYEQYF,TGTGCCAGCACGCAGGACAGGGTCCCCGCCCCCTCCTACGAGCAGTACTTC
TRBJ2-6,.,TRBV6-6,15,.,CASSYGGSGANVLTF,TGTGCCAGCAGTTACGGGGGGTCTGGGGCCAACGTCCTGACTTTC
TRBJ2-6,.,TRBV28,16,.,CASSSRGGAGANVLTF,TGTGCCAGCAGTTCCAGGGGGGGCGCTGGGGCCAACGTCCTGACTTTC
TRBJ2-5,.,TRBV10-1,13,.,CASSEQIQETQYF,TGCGCCAGCAGTGAACAGATCCAAGAGACCCAGTACTTC
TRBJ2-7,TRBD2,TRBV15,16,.,CATSRTGTSGIYEQYF,TGTGCCACCAGCAGAACCGGGACTAGCGGGATTTACGAGCAGTACTTC
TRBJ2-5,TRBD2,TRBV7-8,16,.,CASSLAWTSGSETQYF,TGTGCCAGCAGCTTAGCATGGACTAGCGGGAGTGAGACCCAGTACTTC
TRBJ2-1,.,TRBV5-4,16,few,CASSVLTGSSYNEQFF,TGTGCCAGCAGCGTACTAACAGGGAGCTCCTACAATGAGCAGTTCTTC
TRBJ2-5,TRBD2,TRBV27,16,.,CASSTGTSGRWETQYF,TGTGCCAGCAGTACCGGGACTAGCGGGAGATGGGAGACCCAGTACTTC
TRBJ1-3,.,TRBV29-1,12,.,CSGGGSGNTIYF,TGCAGCGGCGGGGGCTCTGGAAACACCATATATTTT
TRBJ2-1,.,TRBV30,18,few,CAWSVEQRLTIGYNEQFF,TGTGCCTGGAGTGTGGAACAGAGGCTCACTATAGGGTACAATGAGCAGTTCTTC
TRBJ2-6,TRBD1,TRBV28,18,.,CASTPRTGGGSGANVLTF,TGTGCCAGCACCCCCCGGACAGGGGGAGGCTCTGGGGCCAACGTCCTGACTTTC
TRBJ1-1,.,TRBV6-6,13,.,CATSAGWLTEAFF,TGTGCCACCTCCGCTGGATGGTTAACTGAAGCTTTCTTT
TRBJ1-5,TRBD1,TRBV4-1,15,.,CASSQVGTGEQPQHF,TGCGCCAGCAGCCAAGTGGGGACAGGGGAACAGCCCCAGCATTTT
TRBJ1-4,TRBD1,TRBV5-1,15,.,CASSPRQGRGEKLFF,TGCGCCAGCAGCCCCAGACAGGGGAGGGGTGAAAAACTGTTTTTT
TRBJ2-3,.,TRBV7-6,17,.,CASSIYGPSGGTDTQYF,TGTGCCAGCAGCATATACGGCCCCTCAGGGGGCACAGATACGCAGTATTTT
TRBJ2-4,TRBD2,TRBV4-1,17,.,CASSQPSGRVAKNIQYF,TGCGCCAGCAGCCAACCTAGCGGGAGGGTCGCCAAAAACATTCAGTACTTC
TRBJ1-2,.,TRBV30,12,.,CAWRGPIYGYTF,TGTGCCTGGAGGGGCCCGATCTATGGCTACACCTTC
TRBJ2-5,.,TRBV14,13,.,CASSQGSVETQYF,TGTGCCAGCAGCCAAGGTTCGGTGGAGACCCAGTACTTC
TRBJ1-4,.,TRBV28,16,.,CASTLAGGATNEKLFF,TGTGCCAGCACCTTGGCCGGGGGGGCAACTAATGAAAAACTGTTTTTT
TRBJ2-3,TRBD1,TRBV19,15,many,CATEGRTGVTDTQYF,TGTGCCACCGAGGGAAGGACAGGGGTGACAGATACGCAGTATTTT
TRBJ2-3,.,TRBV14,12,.,CASSQVPDTQYF,TGTGCCAGCAGCCAAGTTCCGGATACGCAGTATTTT
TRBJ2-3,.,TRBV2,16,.,CASSGSRALSTDTQYF,TGTGCCAGCAGTGGCAGTCGGGCTTTGAGCACAGATACGCAGTATTTT
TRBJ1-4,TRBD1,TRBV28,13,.,CASSFYRGEKLFF,TGTGCCAGCAGTTTCTACAGGGGTGAAAAACTGTTTTTT
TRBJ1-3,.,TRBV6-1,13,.,CASSWGPGNTIYF,TGTGCCAGCAGCTGGGGGCCTGGAAACACCATATATTTT